This TCR beta chain was obtained from a study of CD8 T cells in Susac syndrome. cDNA came from 0.5 to 1 ug RNA primed by random hexamers. Coverage of TCR beta CDR3 amplification by immunoSEQ multiplex PCR extended to 54 Vbeta and 13 Jbeta. A single record per CDR3 protein comes from TCRdb applying MiXCR to the immunoSEQ multiplex PCR reads. The profile shows roughly 130,000 distinct CDR3 sequences, over 90% of them singletons. Sequencing of TCR beta was performed on blood CD8+ T cells and on blood CD4+ T cells. Negative magnetic isolation gave CD8+ and CD4+ cells; FACS enriched CD8+ TEMRA. CDR3 length equals 14 residues. In germline, CDR1 is MNHNY, CDR2 SVGAGI (reference sequence). Trimming shortened V by 0 bases and J by 0 bases, and 4 bases separated the two germline ends.

Sequencing was carried out using CD4+ T cells from PBMCs. This chain connects TRBV6-6 to TRBJ2-3; D call uncertain. The TCR comes from a human donor in good health. DNA of the CDR3: TGTGCCAGCAGTTACTCGACAAGCACAGATACGCAGTATTTT. Translated: CASSYSTSTDTQYF.